These T cell receptor beta chains were read from a single sample in a study of identical twins. TCRdb independently ran MiXCR on the 5' RACE reads; one entry per CDR3 protein. The table shows roughly 350,000 distinct CDR3 sequences, with 12% occurring only once. Another study also made use of these data, one on yellow fever vaccine responses in identical twins.

The sample comprised CD8+ T cells sorted from blood. Receptors originate from a woman aged 18-29 years in good health. The CDR3 runs from the conserved cysteine through the conserved F or W. The order of the fields is V gene, clone size, J gene, D gene, CDR3 DNA, CDR3 protein. D genes are given only for firm matches. Size values are once, few and many counts, or a class for expanded clones, and some rows have none.

V gene: TRBV4-1; clone size: .; J gene: TRBJ2-5; D gene: .; CDR3 DNA: TGCGCCAGCAGCCAGGGGATACCCGAGACCCAGTACTTC; CDR3 protein: CASSQGIPETQYF
V gene: TRBV20-1; clone size: many; J gene: TRBJ2-1; D gene: TRBD2; CDR3 DNA: TGCAGTGCTAGATCCCTAGCGGGGGATTACAATGAGCAGTTCTTC; CDR3 protein: CSARSLAGDYNEQFF
V gene: TRBV7-3; clone size: few; J gene: TRBJ2-3; D gene: TRBD1; CDR3 DNA: TGTGCCAGCAGCCCCACCGGACAGGTTTTAGATACGCAGTATTTT; CDR3 protein: CASSPTGQVLDTQYF
V gene: TRBV12-3/TRBV12-4; clone size: many; J gene: TRBJ2-1; D gene: TRBD2; CDR3 DNA: TGTGCCAGCAGTTTCACTAGCGGGACATTTTACAATGAGCAGTTCTTC; CDR3 protein: CASSFTSGTFYNEQFF
V gene: TRBV6-5; clone size: many; J gene: TRBJ2-3; D gene: .; CDR3 DNA: TGTGCCAGCAGTTACTCGGGCACAGATACGCAGTATTTT; CDR3 protein: CASSYSGTDTQYF
V gene: TRBV5-1; clone size: .; J gene: TRBJ2-1; D gene: .; CDR3 DNA: TGCGCCAGCAGCCAACAACCGGACAGCTACAATGAGCAGTTCTTC; CDR3 protein: CASSQQPDSYNEQFF
V gene: TRBV15; clone size: .; J gene: TRBJ2-7; D gene: .; CDR3 DNA: TGTGCCACCAGCGACAGGACGGCCTACGAGCAGTACTTC; CDR3 protein: CATSDRTAYEQYF
V gene: TRBV6-1; clone size: .; J gene: TRBJ1-2; D gene: TRBD1; CDR3 DNA: TGTGCCAGCAGTGTCGGACAGGCGGACTATGGCTACACCTTC; CDR3 protein: CASSVGQADYGYTF
V gene: TRBV7-2; clone size: .; J gene: TRBJ1-1; D gene: .; CDR3 DNA: TGTGCCAGCAGCGTAGATGGGGGAGGGTACACTGAAGCTTTCTTT; CDR3 protein: CASSVDGGGYTEAFF
V gene: TRBV27; clone size: .; J gene: TRBJ2-3; D gene: TRBD2; CDR3 DNA: TGTGCCGCCGGACTAGCGGGGCTGAGCGATACGCAGTATTTT; CDR3 protein: CAAGLAGLSDTQYF
V gene: TRBV7-9; clone size: .; J gene: TRBJ2-5; D gene: .; CDR3 DNA: TGTGCCAGCCGCGCGCAGGCGTACCAAGAGACCCAGTACTTC; CDR3 protein: CASRAQAYQETQYF
V gene: TRBV11-2; clone size: few; J gene: TRBJ2-5; D gene: TRBD1; CDR3 DNA: TGTGCCAGCAGCCCGGGACAGGGCGTTCGGGTAGAAGAGACCCAGTACTTC; CDR3 protein: CASSPGQGVRVEETQYF
V gene: TRBV6-4; clone size: many; J gene: TRBJ1-6; D gene: TRBD1; CDR3 DNA: TGTGCCAGCAGTGACTCTACAGGGGCCAATTCACCCCTCCACTTT; CDR3 protein: CASSDSTGANSPLHF
V gene: TRBV2; clone size: .; J gene: TRBJ2-5; D gene: .; CDR3 DNA: TGTGCCAGCAACTCTATCCGGGGTTACACGGAGGAGACCCAGTACTTC; CDR3 protein: CASNSIRGYTEETQYF
V gene: TRBV27; clone size: .; J gene: TRBJ2-1; D gene: TRBD2; CDR3 DNA: TGTGCCAGCAGTTTATCGCGGGGAGGGGAGCAGTTCTTC; CDR3 protein: CASSLSRGGEQFF
V gene: TRBV7-9; clone size: .; J gene: TRBJ2-1; D gene: .; CDR3 DNA: TGTGCCAGCAGCTTAAAGGGAGCGGTCGTTGAGCAGTTCTTC; CDR3 protein: CASSLKGAVVEQFF
V gene: TRBV28; clone size: many; J gene: TRBJ2-3; D gene: TRBD1; CDR3 DNA: TGTGCCAGCAGTTTGGACAGGGCGGCGACAGATACGCAGTATTTT; CDR3 protein: CASSLDRAATDTQYF
V gene: TRBV28; clone size: .; J gene: TRBJ1-1; D gene: .; CDR3 DNA: TGTGCCAGCAGTTTATTCTTCGGCAATATGAACACTGAAGCTTTCTTT; CDR3 protein: CASSLFFGNMNTEAFF
V gene: TRBV7-8; clone size: few; J gene: TRBJ2-5; D gene: .; CDR3 DNA: TGTGCCAGCAGCTTACGACGGCCAAGCCAAGAGACCCAGTACTTC; CDR3 protein: CASSLRRPSQETQYF
V gene: TRBV5-1; clone size: few; J gene: TRBJ2-3; D gene: .; CDR3 DNA: TGCGCCAGCAGCTTGGTGGTAGGGTTCCCCCCAGATACGCAGTATTTT; CDR3 protein: CASSLVVGFPPDTQYF
V gene: TRBV25-1; clone size: .; J gene: TRBJ2-1; D gene: .; CDR3 DNA: TGTGCCAGCAGTGAACAGGACAGATACAATGAGCAGTTCTTC; CDR3 protein: CASSEQDRYNEQFF
V gene: TRBV7-6; clone size: few; J gene: TRBJ2-1; D gene: TRBD2; CDR3 DNA: TGTGCCAGCAGCCAAAGGGCGGGAGGGAACAATGAGCAGTTCTTC; CDR3 protein: CASSQRAGGNNEQFF